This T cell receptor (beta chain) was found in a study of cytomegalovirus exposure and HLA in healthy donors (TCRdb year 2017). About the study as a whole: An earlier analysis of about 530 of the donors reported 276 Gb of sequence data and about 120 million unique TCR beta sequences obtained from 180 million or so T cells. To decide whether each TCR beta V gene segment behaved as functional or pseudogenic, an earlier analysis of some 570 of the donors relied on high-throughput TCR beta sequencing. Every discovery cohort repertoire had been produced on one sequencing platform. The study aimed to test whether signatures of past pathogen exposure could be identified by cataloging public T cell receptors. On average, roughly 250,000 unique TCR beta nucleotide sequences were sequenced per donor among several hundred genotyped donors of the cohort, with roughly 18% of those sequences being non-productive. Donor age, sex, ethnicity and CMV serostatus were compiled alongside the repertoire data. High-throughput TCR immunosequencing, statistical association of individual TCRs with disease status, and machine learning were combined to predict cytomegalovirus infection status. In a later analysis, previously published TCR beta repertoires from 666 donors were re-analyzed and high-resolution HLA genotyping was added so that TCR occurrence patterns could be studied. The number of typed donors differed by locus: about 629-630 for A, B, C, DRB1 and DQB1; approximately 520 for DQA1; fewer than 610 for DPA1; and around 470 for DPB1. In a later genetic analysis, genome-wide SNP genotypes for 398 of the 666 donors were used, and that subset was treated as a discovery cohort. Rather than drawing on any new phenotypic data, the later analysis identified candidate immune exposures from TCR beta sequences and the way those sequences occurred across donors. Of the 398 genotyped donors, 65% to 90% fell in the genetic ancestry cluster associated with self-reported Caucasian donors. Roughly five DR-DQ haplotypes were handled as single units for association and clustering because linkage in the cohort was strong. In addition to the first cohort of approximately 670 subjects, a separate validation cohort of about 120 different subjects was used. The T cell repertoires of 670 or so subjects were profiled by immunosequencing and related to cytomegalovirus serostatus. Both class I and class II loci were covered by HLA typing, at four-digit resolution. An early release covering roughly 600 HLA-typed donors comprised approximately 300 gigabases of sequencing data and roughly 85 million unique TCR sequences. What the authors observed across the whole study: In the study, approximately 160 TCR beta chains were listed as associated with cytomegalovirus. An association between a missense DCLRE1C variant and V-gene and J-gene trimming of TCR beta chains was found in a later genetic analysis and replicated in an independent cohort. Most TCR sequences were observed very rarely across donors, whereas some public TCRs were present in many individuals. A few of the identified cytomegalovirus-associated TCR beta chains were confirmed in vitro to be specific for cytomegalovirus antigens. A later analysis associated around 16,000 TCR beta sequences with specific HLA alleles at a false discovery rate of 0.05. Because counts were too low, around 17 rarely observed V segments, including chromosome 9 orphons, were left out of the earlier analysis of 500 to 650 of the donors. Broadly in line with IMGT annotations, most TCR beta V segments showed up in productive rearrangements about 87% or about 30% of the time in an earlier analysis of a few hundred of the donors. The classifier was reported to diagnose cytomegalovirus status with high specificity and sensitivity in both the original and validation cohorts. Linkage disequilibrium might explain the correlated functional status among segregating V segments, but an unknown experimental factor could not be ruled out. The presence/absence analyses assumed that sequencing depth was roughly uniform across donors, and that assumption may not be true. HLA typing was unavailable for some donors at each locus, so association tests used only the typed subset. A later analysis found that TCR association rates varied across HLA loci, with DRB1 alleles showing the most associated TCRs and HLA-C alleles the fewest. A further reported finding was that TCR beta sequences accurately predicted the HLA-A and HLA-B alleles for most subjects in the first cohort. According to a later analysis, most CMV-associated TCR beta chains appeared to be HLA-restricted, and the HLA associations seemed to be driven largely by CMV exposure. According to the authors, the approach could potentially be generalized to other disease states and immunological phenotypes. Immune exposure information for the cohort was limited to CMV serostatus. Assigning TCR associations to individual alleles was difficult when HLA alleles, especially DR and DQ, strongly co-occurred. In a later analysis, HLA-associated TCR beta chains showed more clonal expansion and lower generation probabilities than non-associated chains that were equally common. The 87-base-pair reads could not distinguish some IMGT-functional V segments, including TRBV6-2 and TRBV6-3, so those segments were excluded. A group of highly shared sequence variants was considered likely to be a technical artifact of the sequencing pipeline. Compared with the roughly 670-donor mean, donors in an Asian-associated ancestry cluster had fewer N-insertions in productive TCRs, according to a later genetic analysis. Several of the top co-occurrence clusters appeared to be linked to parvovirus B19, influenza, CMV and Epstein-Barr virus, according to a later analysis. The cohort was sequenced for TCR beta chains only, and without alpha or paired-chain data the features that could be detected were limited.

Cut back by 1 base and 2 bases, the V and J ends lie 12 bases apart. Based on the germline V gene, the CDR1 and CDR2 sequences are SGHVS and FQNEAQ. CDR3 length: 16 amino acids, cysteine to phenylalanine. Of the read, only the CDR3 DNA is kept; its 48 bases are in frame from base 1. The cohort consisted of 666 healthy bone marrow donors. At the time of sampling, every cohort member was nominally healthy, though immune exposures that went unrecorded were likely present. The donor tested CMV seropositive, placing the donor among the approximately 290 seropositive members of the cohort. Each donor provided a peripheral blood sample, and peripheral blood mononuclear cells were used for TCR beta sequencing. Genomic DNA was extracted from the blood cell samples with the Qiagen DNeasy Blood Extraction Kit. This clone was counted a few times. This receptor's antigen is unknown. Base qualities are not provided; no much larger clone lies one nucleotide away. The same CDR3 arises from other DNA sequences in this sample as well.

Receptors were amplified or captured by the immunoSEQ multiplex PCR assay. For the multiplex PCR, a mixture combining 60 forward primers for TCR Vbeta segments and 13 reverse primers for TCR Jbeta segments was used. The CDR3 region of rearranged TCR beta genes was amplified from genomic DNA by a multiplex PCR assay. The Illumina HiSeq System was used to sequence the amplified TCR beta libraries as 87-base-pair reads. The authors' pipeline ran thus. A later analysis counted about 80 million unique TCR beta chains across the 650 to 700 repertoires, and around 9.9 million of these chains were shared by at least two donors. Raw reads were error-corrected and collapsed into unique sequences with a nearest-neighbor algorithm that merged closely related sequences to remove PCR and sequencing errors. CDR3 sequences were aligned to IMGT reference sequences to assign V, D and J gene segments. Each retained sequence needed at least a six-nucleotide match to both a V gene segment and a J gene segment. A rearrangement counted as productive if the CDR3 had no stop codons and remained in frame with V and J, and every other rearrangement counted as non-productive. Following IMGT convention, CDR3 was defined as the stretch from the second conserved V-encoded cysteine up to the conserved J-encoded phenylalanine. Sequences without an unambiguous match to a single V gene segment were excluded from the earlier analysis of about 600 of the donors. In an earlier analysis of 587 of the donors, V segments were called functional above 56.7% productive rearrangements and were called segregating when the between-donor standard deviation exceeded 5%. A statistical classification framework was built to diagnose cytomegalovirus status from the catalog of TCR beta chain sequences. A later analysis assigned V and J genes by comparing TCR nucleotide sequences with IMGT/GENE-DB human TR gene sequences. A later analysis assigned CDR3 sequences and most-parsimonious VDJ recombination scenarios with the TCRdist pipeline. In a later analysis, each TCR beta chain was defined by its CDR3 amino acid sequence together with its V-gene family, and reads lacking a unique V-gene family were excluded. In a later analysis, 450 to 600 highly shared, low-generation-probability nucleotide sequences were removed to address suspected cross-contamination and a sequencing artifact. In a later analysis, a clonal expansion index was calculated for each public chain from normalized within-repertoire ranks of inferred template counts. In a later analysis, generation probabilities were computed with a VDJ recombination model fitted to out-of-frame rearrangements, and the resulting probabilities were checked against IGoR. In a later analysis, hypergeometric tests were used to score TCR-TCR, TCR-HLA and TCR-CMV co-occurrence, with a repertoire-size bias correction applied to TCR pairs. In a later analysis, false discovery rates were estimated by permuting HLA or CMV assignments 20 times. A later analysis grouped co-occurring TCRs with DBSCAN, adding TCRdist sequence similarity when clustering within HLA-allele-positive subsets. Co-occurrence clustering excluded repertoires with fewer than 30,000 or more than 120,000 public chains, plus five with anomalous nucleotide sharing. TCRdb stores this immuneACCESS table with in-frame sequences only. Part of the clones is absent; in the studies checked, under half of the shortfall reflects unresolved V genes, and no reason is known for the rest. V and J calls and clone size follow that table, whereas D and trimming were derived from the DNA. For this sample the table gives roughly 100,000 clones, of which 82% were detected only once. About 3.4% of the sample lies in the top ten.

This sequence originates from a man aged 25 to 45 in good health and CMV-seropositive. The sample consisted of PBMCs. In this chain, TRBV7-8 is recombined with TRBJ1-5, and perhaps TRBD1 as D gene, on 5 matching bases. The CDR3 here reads CASSLGTGVGNQPQHF. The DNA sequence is TGTGCCAGCAGCTTAGGTACAGGTGTGGGCAATCAGCCCCAGCATTTT. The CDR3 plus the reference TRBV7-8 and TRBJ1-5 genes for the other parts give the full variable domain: GAGVSQSPRYKVAKRGQDVALRCDPISGHVSLFWYQQALGQGPEFLTYFQNEAQLDKSGLPSDRFFAERPEGSVSTLKIQRTQQEDSAVYLCASSLGTGVGNQPQHFGDGTRLSIL.